Described below is a single T cell receptor beta chain sequence and its context. Its antigen is still unknown. Germline assignment: CDR1 SGHRS and CDR2 YFSETQ. The junction had 4 bases not matched to a gene; V was cut back by 4 bases and J by 0 bases. The CDR3 runs 16 residues. Sequencing was performed with immunoSEQ multiplex PCR; in TCRdb, only in-frame clones are kept and a portion is missing. The sample consists of 120,000 to 150,000 clones, around four fifths of them appearing once. This entry belongs to a study of cytomegalovirus exposure and HLA in healthy donors. Findings and caveats of the study: Most observed TCR sequences were rare, whereas some public TCRs were detected in many donors. According to a subsequent analysis, TCR clusters from the first cohort were inclined to appear together in the 120 validation repertoires. As confirmed in vitro, a few CMV-associated chains were specific for CMV antigens. Using the classifier, cytomegalovirus status was reportedly diagnosed with high specificity and sensitivity.

This receptor was taken from a woman under 40 in good health and CMV-seronegative. This sequence joins TRBV5-1 and TRBJ1-1, with 12 bases aligning to TRBD1. Material for sequencing was PBMCs. The CDR3 sequence is CASSVGTGGVNTEAFF. In DNA, the CDR3 is TGCGCCAGCAGCGTTGGGACAGGGGGCGTGAACACTGAAGCTTTCTTT. Complete variable domain (other parts from reference TRBV5-1 and TRBJ1-1): KAGVTQTPRYLIKTRGQQVTLSCSPISGHRSVSWYQQTPGQGLQFLFEYFSETQRNKGNFPGRFSGRQFSNSRSEMNVSTLELGDSALYLCASSVGTGGVNTEAFFGQGTRLTVV.